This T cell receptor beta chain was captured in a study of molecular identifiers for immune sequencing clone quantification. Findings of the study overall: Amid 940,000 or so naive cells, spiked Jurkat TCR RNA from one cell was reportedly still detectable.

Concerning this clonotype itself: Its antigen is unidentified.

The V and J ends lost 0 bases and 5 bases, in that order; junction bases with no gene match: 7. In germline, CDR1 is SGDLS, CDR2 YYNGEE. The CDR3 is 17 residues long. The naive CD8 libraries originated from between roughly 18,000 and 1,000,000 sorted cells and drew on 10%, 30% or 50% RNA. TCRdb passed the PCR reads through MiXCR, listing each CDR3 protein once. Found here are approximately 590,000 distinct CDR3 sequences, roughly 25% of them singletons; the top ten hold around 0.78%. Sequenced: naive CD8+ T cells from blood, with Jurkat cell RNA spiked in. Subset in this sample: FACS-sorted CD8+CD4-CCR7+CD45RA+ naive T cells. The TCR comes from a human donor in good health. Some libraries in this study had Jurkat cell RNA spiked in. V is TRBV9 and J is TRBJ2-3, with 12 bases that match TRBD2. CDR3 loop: CASSVASTSGGQDTQYF. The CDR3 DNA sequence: TGTGCCAGCAGCGTAGCTTCGACTAGCGGGGGTCAAGATACGCAGTATTTT.